The present entry profiles one TCR beta chain with its context. Its specificity is not known. This record comes from a study of T cell responses to AZD1222 COVID-19 vaccine. The data were produced by immunoSEQ multiplex PCR, yet TCRdb's version contains in-frame clones alone and is incomplete. The sample shows 100,000 to 120,000 clones, about 88% of them seen only once. Study-wide results and limits: All repertoire sampling was performed exclusively after the peak T cell response.

The receptor was derived from an adult in good health. The sample was peripheral blood, taken on day 0 of AZD1222 vaccination.

The CDR3 nucleotides are TGTGCCAGCTCACCCCAGCGGGGGAGACAGCTGAACACCGGGGAGCTGTTTTTT. Its protein is CASSPQRGRQLNTGELFF. The J gene is TRBJ2-2, the V gene TRBV18; 8 bases are a match to TRBD2. V shed 3 bases and J 1 base; nucleotides not matched to a gene: 10. The germline gives CDR1 KGHSH, CDR2 LQKENI. This CDR3 has 18 residues.